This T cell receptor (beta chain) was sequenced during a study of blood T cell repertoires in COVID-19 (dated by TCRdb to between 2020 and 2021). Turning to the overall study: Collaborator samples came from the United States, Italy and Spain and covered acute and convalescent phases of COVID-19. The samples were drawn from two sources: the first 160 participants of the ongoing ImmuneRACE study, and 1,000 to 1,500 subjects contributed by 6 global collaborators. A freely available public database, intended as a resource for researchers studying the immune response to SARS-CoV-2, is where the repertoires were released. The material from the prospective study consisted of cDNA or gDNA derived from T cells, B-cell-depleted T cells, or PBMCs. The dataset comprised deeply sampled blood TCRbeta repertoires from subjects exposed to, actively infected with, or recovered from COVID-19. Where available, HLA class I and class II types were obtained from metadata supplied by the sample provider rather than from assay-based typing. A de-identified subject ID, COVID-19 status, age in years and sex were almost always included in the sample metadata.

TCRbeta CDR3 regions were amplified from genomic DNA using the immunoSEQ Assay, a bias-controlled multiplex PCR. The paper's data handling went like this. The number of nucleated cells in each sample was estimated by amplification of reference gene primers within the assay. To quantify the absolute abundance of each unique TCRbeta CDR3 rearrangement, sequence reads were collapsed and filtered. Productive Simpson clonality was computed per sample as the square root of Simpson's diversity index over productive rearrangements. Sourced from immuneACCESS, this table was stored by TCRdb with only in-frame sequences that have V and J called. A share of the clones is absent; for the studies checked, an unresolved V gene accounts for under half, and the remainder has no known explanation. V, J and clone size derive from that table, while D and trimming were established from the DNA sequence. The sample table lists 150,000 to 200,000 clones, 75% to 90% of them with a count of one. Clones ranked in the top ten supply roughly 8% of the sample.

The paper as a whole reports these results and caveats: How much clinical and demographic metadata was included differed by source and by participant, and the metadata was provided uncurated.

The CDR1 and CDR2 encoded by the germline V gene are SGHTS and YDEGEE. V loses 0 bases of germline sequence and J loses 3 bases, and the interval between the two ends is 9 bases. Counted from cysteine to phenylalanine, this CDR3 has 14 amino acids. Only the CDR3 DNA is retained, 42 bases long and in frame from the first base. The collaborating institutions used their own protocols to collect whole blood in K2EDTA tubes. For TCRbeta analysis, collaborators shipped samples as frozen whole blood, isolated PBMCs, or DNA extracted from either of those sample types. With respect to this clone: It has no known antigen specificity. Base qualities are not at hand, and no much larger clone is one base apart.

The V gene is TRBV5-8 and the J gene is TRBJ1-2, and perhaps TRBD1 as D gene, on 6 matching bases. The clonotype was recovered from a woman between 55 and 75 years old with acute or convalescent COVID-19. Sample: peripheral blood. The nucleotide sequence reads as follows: TGTGCCAGCAGCTTGGGGACAGCTCACTATGGCTACACCTTC. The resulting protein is CASSLGTAHYGYTF.